Listed below are T cell receptor beta chains from one sample, sequenced in a study of PD-L1 blockade in urothelial cancer. Repertoires were generated with immunoSEQ multiplex PCR, while TCRdb's copy carries only in-frame clones and drops some. The sample includes 95,000 to 100,000 clones, around 86% of them seen just once. The specimen comprised PBMCs, sampled around atezolizumab (anti-PD-L1) treatment. Receptors originate from a man in his sixties with urothelial cancer. CDR3s include the opening cysteine and the closing phenylalanine or tryptophan.

V gene	J gene	CDR3 protein
TRBV28	TRBJ1-1	CASSPGTQNTEAFF
TRBV6-4	TRBJ2-3	CASSAGDTDTQYF
TRBV7-7	TRBJ2-6	CASSLDSSGANVLTF
TRBV29-1	TRBJ2-1	CSAGGGTGLSNEQFF
TRBV6-1	TRBJ1-4	CASSEPVLGARTNEKLFF
TRBV18	TRBJ1-5	CASSPTTGRVGHGQPQHF
TRBV5-6	TRBJ2-3	CASTLGRGPNTQYF
TRBV18	TRBJ2-7	CASSPGQEPYEQYF
TRBV19	TRBJ1-5	CASSMSPGPASNQPQHF
TRBV30	TRBJ2-2	CAWSLTSRELFF
TRBV7-2	TRBJ2-1	CASSTSGSSYNEQFF
TRBV5-4	TRBJ2-3	CASSSQGRGGGTDTQYF
TRBV4-2	TRBJ2-5	CASSQGSGSEETQYF
TRBV2	TRBJ2-3	CASRAPMKDTQYF
TRBV21-1	TRBJ1-1	CASSKAPGQNTEAFF
TRBV4-1	TRBJ2-5	CASSQVGTLKETQYF
TRBV28	TRBJ1-3	CASSLPPGYSGNTIYF
TRBV5-1	TRBJ2-5	CASSHSGRADGETQYF
TRBV5-6	TRBJ1-5	CASSLQGAGQPQHF
TRBV28	TRBJ2-7	CASSPRRPSYEQYF
TRBV6-6	TRBJ1-4	CASSYAGATNEKLFF
TRBV19	TRBJ2-7	CASRARGQGAYEQYF
TRBV5-5	TRBJ2-1	CASSLTDNEQFF
TRBV9	TRBJ2-3	CASSALAGGPQDTQYF
TRBV27	TRBJ2-5	CASSLSWGQFPQETQYF
TRBV6-6	TRBJ1-1	CASIQGEYTEAFF
TRBV2	TRBJ1-4	CASSVQGATNEKLFF
TRBV18	TRBJ1-4	CASSPYGRGNEKLFF
TRBV10-3	TRBJ2-1	CAISEFTTNEQFF
TRBV5-4	TRBJ2-3	CASSLVSADTQYF
TRBV4-2	TRBJ2-6	CASSQPSGSGANVLTF
TRBV2	TRBJ2-2	CASRTQGLNTGELFF
TRBV12-2	TRBJ2-2	CASRLVSGSTTGELFF
TRBV4-3	TRBJ2-7	CASSQERGRGVEQYF
TRBV2	TRBJ2-5	CASGSTGGEETQYF
TRBV4-1	TRBJ2-7	CASSPGLTYEQYF
TRBV6-1	TRBJ2-5	CASSDSGGKTQYF
TRBV7-3	TRBJ2-3	CASSRTGQGTDTQYF
TRBV4-2	TRBJ2-3	CASNPGEGGTDTQYF
TRBV6-1	TRBJ2-5	CASSEMGGLGETQYF
TRBV21-1	TRBJ2-7	CASSKPRQGCYEQYF
TRBV4-1	TRBJ2-1	CASSQTERGGLITEQFF
TRBV6-5	TRBJ2-3	CASSYGRVTTDTQYF
TRBV28	TRBJ2-5	CASSWTSGGAGETQYF